This T cell receptor (beta chain) was retrieved from a study of beta chain features in type 1 diabetes. Study outcomes and limitations: The study found moderately but significantly shorter TCRB CDR3s in all four CD4+ subsets of Type 1 diabetes patients. Possibly, sequencing cDNA over-represented cells that had high TCR expression levels. In comparison with healthy donors, patients had naive, central memory and Treg TCRB repertoires that appeared more similar.

In regard to this clone: Its antigen remains unknown.

Reverse transcribing all isolated RNA meant expressed TCRB transcripts were sequenced. Assay: immunoSEQ multiplex PCR; the TCRdb copy retains only in-frame clones and omits some. Here the sample spans about 710,000 clones, roughly 13% being singletons. CD4+ cells of the naive, central memory, regulatory and stem cell-like memory types were sorted via CD45RO/CCR7/CD25/CD127/CD95/CD27. V lost 5 bases and J 6 bases, leaving 17 bases between the germline ends. The CDR3 runs 15 residues. Looked up from germline, CDR1 is SGHTA and CDR2 is FQGNSA. Specimen: naive CD4+ T cells from blood. The TCR was taken from a man between 18 and 29 years old with type 1 diabetes. V gene TRBV7-2 combines with J gene TRBJ2-1, with D tentatively TRBD2 (5 bases). This CDR3 is CASSGPAGNSNEQFF. In nucleotides, the CDR3 is TGTGCCAGCAGCGGCCCGGCGGGCAACTCCAATGAGCAGTTCTTC. Together with reference TRBV7-2 and TRBJ2-1, the CDR3 gives the full variable domain: GAGVSQSPSNKVTEKGKDVELRCDPISGHTALYWYRQSLGQGLEFLIYFQGNSAPDKSGLPSDRFSAERTGGSVSTLTIQRTQQEDSAVYLCASSGPAGNSNEQFFGPGTRLTVL.